The present TCR beta chain was sequenced within a study of T cell changes during pregnancy in multiple sclerosis (dated by TCRdb to the late 2010s). In terms of the full investigation: In women with multiple sclerosis, the researchers looked at how the T cell repertoire shifted as pregnancy progressed.

In this sample, this clone turned up once. What antigen it recognizes has not been identified. No quality values exist for individual bases; no much larger clone is one base distant. Preparation of the library involved the immunoSEQ multiplex PCR assay. What TCRdb holds here is the immuneACCESS table cut down to in-frame rearrangements. Part of the clones is not present; checked against another copy, under half of the missing clones reflect an unresolved V gene, and the others are unexplained. Recorded for this sample are approximately 61,000 clones; approximately 85% of them occurred a single time. Of the sample, over 1.5% falls within the top ten clones. The CDR3 measures 13 amino acids from cysteine to phenylalanine. The only DNA kept is the CDR3, 39 bases in frame from the first base. Relative to germline, V is 4 bases shorter and J is 0 bases shorter, with 8 bases between their ends. In the germline V gene (reference sequence), CDR1 corresponds to SGHKS and CDR2 to YYEKEE.

The chain couples TRBV5-5 to TRBJ2-7; TRBD1 might be the D gene, on 5 matching bases. This material consisted of peripheral blood, taken in the first trimester of pregnancy. This sequence originates from a female donor with multiple sclerosis, enrolled in a pregnancy study. CDR3 protein: CASSLDNSYEQYF. The DNA reads as follows: TGTGCCAGCAGCCTGGACAACTCCTACGAGCAGTACTTC. Outside the CDR3, residues come from the reference TRBV5-5 and TRBJ2-7 proteins, so the full variable domain is: DAGVTQSPTHLIKTRGQQVTLRCSPISGHKSVSWYQQVLGQGPQFIFQYYEKEERGRGNFPDRFSARQFPNYSSELNVNALLLGDSALYLCASSLDNSYEQYFGPGTRLTVT.